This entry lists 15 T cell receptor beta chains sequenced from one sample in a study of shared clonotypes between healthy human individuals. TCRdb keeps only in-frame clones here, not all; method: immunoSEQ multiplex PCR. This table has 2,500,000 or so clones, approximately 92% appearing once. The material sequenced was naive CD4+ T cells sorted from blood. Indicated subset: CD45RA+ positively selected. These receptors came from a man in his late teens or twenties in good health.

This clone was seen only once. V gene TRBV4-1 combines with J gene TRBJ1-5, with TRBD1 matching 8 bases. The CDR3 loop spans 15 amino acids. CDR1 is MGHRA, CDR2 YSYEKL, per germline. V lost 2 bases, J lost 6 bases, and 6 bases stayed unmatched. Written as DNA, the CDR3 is TGCGCCAGCAGCCAACACAGGGGGTCGAGTCAGCCCCAGCATTTT. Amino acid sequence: CASSQHRGSSQPQHF.

CDR3 DNA sequence: TGCGCCAGCAGCTTCATTCCTAGCGGGAGCCAGTCCTACAATGAGCAGTTCTTC. This encodes CASSFIPSGSQSYNEQFF. The chain combines TRBV5-1 with TRBJ2-1; 10 bases are a match to TRBD2. V lost 2 bases and J lost 1; bases outside the gene matches: 9. The CDR3 consists of 18 residues. CDR1 and CDR2 from the germline V gene are SGHRS and YFSETQ.

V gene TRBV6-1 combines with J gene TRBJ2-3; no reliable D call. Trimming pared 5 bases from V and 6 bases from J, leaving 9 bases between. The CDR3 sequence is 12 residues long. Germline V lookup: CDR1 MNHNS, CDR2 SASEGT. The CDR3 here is CASSKGYDTQYF. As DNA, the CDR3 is TGTGCCAGCAGTAAGGGTTACGATACGCAGTATTTT.

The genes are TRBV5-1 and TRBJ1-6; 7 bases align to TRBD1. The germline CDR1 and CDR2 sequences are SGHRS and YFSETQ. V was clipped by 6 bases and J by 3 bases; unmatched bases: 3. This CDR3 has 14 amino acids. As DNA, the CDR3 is TGCGCCAGCACGGACAGGAGCTATAATTCACCCCTCCACTTT. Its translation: CASTDRSYNSPLHF.

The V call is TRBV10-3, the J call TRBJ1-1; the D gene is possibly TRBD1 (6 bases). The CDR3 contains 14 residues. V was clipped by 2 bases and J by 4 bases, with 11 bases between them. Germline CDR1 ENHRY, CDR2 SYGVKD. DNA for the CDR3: TGTGCCATCAGTGAGGGAGGGGGGCCCACTGAAGCTTTCTTT. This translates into CAISEGGGPTEAFF.

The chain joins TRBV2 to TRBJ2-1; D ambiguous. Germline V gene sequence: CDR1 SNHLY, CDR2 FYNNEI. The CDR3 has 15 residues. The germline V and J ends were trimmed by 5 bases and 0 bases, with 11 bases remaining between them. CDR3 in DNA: TGTGCCAGCAGTATCCGAGGAAGCTCCTACAATGAGCAGTTCTTC. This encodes CASSIRGSSYNEQFF.

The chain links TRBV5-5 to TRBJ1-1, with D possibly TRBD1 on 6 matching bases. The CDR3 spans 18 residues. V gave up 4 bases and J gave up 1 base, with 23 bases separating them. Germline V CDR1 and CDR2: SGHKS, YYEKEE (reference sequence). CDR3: CASSLALDRKIWNTEAFF. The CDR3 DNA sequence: TGTGCCAGCAGCCTAGCCTTAGACAGGAAAATATGGAACACTGAAGCTTTCTTT.

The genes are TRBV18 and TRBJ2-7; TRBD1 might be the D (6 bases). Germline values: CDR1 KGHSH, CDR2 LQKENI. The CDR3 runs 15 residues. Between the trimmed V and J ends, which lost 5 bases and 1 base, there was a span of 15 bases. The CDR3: CASSSARTVSYEQYF. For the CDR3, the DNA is TGTGCCAGCTCATCGGCCCGGACAGTTTCCTACGAGCAGTACTTC.

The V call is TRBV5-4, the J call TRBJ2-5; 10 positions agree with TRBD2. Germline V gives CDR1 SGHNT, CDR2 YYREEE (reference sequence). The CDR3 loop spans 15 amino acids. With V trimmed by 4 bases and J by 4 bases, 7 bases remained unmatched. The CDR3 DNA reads TGTGCCAGCAGCCCGAGCGGGGGGGCCGTAGAGACCCAGTACTTC. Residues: CASSPSGGAVETQYF. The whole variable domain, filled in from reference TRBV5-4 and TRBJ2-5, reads ETGVTQSPTHLIKTRGQQVTLRCSSQSGHNTVSWYQQALGQGPQFIFQYYREEENGRGNFPPRFSGLQFPNYSSELNVNALELDDSALYLCASSPSGGAVETQYFGPGTRLLVL.

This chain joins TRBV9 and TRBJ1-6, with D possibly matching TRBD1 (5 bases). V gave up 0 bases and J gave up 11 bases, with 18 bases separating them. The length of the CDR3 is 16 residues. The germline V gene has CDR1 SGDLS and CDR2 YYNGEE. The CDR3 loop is CASSVGPDGGRTPLHF. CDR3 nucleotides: TGTGCCAGCAGCGTAGGACCGGACGGGGGGAGGACACCCCTCCACTTT.

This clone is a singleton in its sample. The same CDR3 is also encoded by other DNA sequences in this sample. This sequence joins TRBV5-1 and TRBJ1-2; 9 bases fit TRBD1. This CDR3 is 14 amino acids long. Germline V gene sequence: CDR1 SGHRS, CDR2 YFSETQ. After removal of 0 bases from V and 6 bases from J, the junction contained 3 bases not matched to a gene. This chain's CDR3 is CASSLAQGADGYTF. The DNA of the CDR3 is TGCGCCAGCAGCTTGGCACAGGGGGCCGATGGCTACACCTTC. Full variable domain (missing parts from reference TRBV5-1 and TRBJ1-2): KAGVTQTPRYLIKTRGQQVTLSCSPISGHRSVSWYQQTPGQGLQFLFEYFSETQRNKGNFPGRFSGRQFSNSRSEMNVSTLELGDSALYLCASSLAQGADGYTFGSGTRLTVV.

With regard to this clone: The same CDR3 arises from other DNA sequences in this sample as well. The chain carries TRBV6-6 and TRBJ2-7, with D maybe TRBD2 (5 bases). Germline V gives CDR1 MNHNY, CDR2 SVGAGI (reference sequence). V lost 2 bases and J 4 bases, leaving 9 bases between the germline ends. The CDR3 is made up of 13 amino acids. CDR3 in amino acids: CASSYSTGYEQYF. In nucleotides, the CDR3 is TGTGCCAGCAGTTACAGTACGGGGTACGAGCAGTACTTC.

CDR3 residues: CASSEAAGGQRSEQFF. CDR3 DNA sequence: TGTGCCAGCAGTGAAGCGGCGGGGGGGCAAAGGAGTGAGCAGTTCTTC. This chain uses TRBV6-1 with TRBJ2-1; 9 nucleotides align to TRBD2. Losses at the gene ends were 0 bases for V and 9 bases for J; bases not matched to a gene: 9. The CDR3 length is 16 residues. Germline-derived CDR1 and CDR2 are MNHNS and SASEGT.

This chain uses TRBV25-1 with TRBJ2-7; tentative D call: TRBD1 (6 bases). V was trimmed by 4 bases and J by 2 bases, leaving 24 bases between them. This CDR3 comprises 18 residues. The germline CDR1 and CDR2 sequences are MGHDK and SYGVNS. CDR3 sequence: CASSGFLVDSFTAYEQYF. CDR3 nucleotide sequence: TGTGCCAGCAGTGGCTTTCTGGTGGACAGCTTCACCGCCTACGAGCAGTACTTC.

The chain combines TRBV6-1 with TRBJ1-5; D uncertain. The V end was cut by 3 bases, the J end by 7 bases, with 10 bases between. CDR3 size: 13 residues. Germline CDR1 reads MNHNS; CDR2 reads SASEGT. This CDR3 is CASSEMDRQPQHF. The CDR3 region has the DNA TGTGCCAGCAGTGAGATGGACCGGCAGCCCCAGCATTTT.